Sequencing of this T cell receptor beta chain was carried out in a study of blood T cell repertoires in COVID-19. Assay: immunoSEQ multiplex PCR; the TCRdb copy retains only in-frame clones and omits some. This sample yields more than 350,000 clones, of which around 89% are seen a single time; roughly 0.99% belongs to the top ten. Trimming removed 2 bases from V and 2 bases from J, with 10 bases in between. CDR1 is MGHRA and CDR2 is YSYEKL in the germline V gene. This CDR3 comprises 14 residues. The gene calls are TRBV4-1 and TRBJ2-7, with D possibly matching TRBD1 (5 bases). Sequencing input: PBMCs or T cells enriched from blood (not recorded which). The receptor comes from a man between 18 and 29 years old who had recovered from COVID-19. CDR3 sequence: CASSQLRGPYEQYF. In DNA form, the CDR3 reads TGCGCCAGCAGCCAACTTAGGGGTCCCTACGAGCAGTACTTC.